A selection of T cell receptor beta chains follows, all from one sample in a study of CD4 and CD8 cells across lung adenocarcinoma regions. TCRdb reprocessed the PCR reads with MiXCR, giving one entry per CDR3 protein. The sample contains about 20,000 distinct CDR3 sequences, about 53% of which appear only once. Sequencing used CD8+ T cells from the center of a lung tumor. The receptors come from a female donor with lung adenocarcinoma. The CD4 and CD8 labels of this study may be unreliable. The CDR3 runs from the conserved cysteine through the conserved F or W. The D gene is left open where the match is weak. Size is omitted from some rows. Given values are once, few, many or a class for expanded clones.

CDR3 DNA | CDR3 protein | clone size | J gene | V gene | D gene
TGTGCCATCAGTGAGTCGAGGGAGGGCACTGAAGCTTTCTTT | CAISESREGTEAFF | NA | TRBJ1-1 | TRBV10-3 | NA
TGTGCCAGCAGCGCCCACATAAGGGATGAGCAGTACTTC | CASSAHIRDEQYF | NA | TRBJ2-4 | TRBV6-1 | NA
TGTGCCAGCTCCCTAAGAGCGAGCAGTGAGCAGTTCTTC | CASSLRASSEQFF | NA | TRBJ2-1 | TRBV6-1 | NA
TGCGCCAGCAGCCAAGCGGCGCTAAGAGCCTACAATGAGCAGTTCTTC | CASSQAALRAYNEQFF | many | TRBJ2-1 | TRBV4-1 | NA
TGTGCCAGCAGCTTGGCATTCATGGGGGGGAACACCGGGGAGCTGTTTTTT | CASSLAFMGGNTGELFF | few | TRBJ2-2 | TRBV5-4 | NA
TGTGCCAGCGGGCAGGGGGTGGGAGTCAAAAATATGCAGTACTTC | CASGQGVGVKNMQYF | NA | TRBJ2-4 | TRBV27 | TRBD1
TGTGCCAGCAGCTCTCTCACGTTCGACAGGGAGGGGCTGTGTGGCAAAAACACGCAGTACTTC | CASSSLTFDREGLCGKNTQYF | NA | TRBJ2-4 | TRBV6-1 | NA
TGTGCCAGCAGCTTACGGGAATCACGGAATGAGCAGTTCTTC | CASSLRESRNEQFF | NA | TRBJ2-1 | TRBV7-8 | NA
TGCAGTGCTAGTTTGCCCGGGAGAGACGGCAATGAGCAGTTCTTC | CSASLPGRDGNEQFF | NA | TRBJ2-1 | TRBV20-1 | NA
TGTGCCAGCAGTGCGGCTAGCGGGAGGCCTTTATTCTTC | CASSAASGRPLFF | few | TRBJ2-5 | TRBV6-4 | TRBD2
TGTGCCAGCAGGGGCGTGTGGGCCAAAAATACGCAGTACTTT | CASRGVWAKNTQYF | NA | TRBJ2-3 | TRBV6-1 | NA
TGTGCCAGCAGTTTAACAGGGATTGAGCAGTTCTTC | CASSLTGIEQFF | many | TRBJ2-1 | TRBV12-3/TRBV12-4 | NA
TGCGCCAGCAGCCTATCGGGAGGGGACACTGAAGCTTTCTTT | CASSLSGGDTEAFF | NA | TRBJ1-1 | TRBV5-1 | NA
TGTGCCAGCATGAGGACAGCTAGCACAGATACGCAGTATTTT | CASMRTASTDTQYF | many | TRBJ2-3 | TRBV6-1 | NA
TGTGCCAGCAGCCATTTTGGGCGGGCTGAAGCTTTCTTT | CASSHFGRAEAFF | NA | TRBJ1-1 | TRBV14 | NA
TGTGCCAGCAGTGGGGAAGCGGGAGGGGCCTACGAGCAGTACTTC | CASSGEAGGAYEQYF | few | TRBJ2-7 | TRBV6-1 | TRBD2
TGTGCCAGCAGCATTACAGATACGCAGTATTTT | CASSITDTQYF | many | TRBJ2-3 | TRBV11-1 | NA
TGTGCCAGCAGTGAATCCCCTAGCGGCAGCACAGATACGCAGTATTTT | CASSESPSGSTDTQYF | few | TRBJ2-3 | TRBV6-1 | TRBD2
TGTGCCAGCAGTTTCAGGGGGCCCGGGGAGCTGTTTTTT | CASSFRGPGELFF | many | TRBJ2-2 | TRBV6-5 | TRBD1
TGTGCCAGCAGGCAGGGGCTGGGAGTCAAAGATATTCAGTACTTC | CASRQGLGVKDIQYF | NA | TRBJ2-4 | TRBV27 | NA
TGTGCCAGCTTCAGACAGGGCGGGCAAGAGACCCAGTACTTC | CASFRQGGQETQYF | medium-sized | TRBJ2-5 | TRBV28 | TRBD1
TGCAGTGCTAGAGATTTCATGAAGTGGAACACTGAAGCTTTCTTT | CSARDFMKWNTEAFF | NA | TRBJ1-1 | TRBV20-1 | NA
TGTGCCAGCAGTTACGGGCTGAAAGAGACCCAGTACTTC | CASSYGLKETQYF | NA | TRBJ2-5 | TRBV6-5 | NA
TGTGCCAGCACGGGGGGACGAGCCAAAAACATTCAGTACTTC | CASTGGRAKNIQYF | once | TRBJ2-4 | TRBV6-1 | TRBD2
TGTGCCAGCAGTCCCTGGGACAGGGAGCATGGCTACACCTTC | CASSPWDREHGYTF | medium-sized | TRBJ1-2 | TRBV27 | TRBD1
TGTGCCAGCACAAGCTCGCTAGCGGGAGACAATGAGCAGTACTTC | CASTSSLAGDNEQYF | NA | TRBJ2-5 | TRBV6-1 | TRBD2
TGCGCCAGCAGCCATCTTTGGGGGGGCGGAGGCCCCGGGGAGCTGTTTTTT | CASSHLWGGGGPGELFF | NA | TRBJ2-2 | TRBV4-1 | NA
TGTGCCAGCAGAGGGGGCGAATATGGCTACACCTTC | CASRGGEYGYTF | many | TRBJ1-2 | TRBV27 | TRBD1
TGTGCCAGCAGCCAAGACGGGGGCCGAAACACCATATATTTT | CASSQDGGRNTIYF | NA | TRBJ1-3 | TRBV3-1 | NA
TGTGGCAGCGGGGGAGGGCGGGGCAAAGATATGCAGTACTTT | CGSGGGRGKDMQYF | NA | TRBJ2-4 | TRBV27 | TRBD2
TGCGGCGGCAAGGTGCTGCGAGCCCCAAACACTCAGTACTTC | CGGKVLRAPNTQYF | NA | TRBJ2-4 | TRBV10-1 | NA
TGTGCCAGCAGACTAGCGGGAGGGCCAGATACGCAGTATTTT | CASRLAGGPDTQYF | many | TRBJ2-3 | TRBV6-1 | TRBD2
TGCGCCAGCAGTAGAAACGCGAACAATGAAGATACCTTC | CASSRNANNEDTF | NA | TRBJ1-2 | TRBV10-2 | NA
TGCGCCAGCAAGGGACGAATCGGGAGCCGGCATGAGCAGTTCTTC | CASKGRIGSRHEQFF | NA | TRBJ2-1 | TRBV10-1 | NA
TGTGCCAGCAGTGATAGGATGGCTAGCGGGGATGAGCAGTTCTTC | CASSDRMASGDEQFF | NA | TRBJ2-1 | TRBV25-1 | TRBD2
TGTGCCAGCAGCAACCCCGGGACAGGGCTGTGTGCCAAAGATATGCAGTACTTT | CASSNPGTGLCAKDMQYF | NA | TRBJ2-4 | TRBV12-3/TRBV12-4 | TRBD1
TGTGCCATCAGTGAGGGTAGGGACAGGGTAAACTACGAGCAGTACTTC | CAISEGRDRVNYEQYF | few | TRBJ2-7 | TRBV10-3 | TRBD1
TGTGCCAGCATGCGGGGGTCTACCTACGAGCAGTACTTC | CASMRGSTYEQYF | NA | TRBJ2-7 | TRBV6-1 | TRBD2
TGTGCCAGCCGTGCTCCAGAGACGCAGTATTTT | CASRAPETQYF | few | TRBJ2-3 | TRBV27 | NA
TGTGCCAGCAGTTACTCAGGGAAGGGGACAGATACGCAGTATTTT | CASSYSGKGTDTQYF | many | TRBJ2-3 | TRBV6-5 | NA
TGTGCCAGCAGCTCACGGACTAGCGAGGTAAACAATGAGCAGTTCTTC | CASSSRTSEVNNEQFF | NA | TRBJ2-1 | TRBV9 | TRBD2
TGTGCCAGCAGTTTTGGTTGGGATGGCTACACCTTC | CASSFGWDGYTF | many | TRBJ1-2 | TRBV12-3/TRBV12-4 | NA
TGTGCCAGCACCGGGGGGCGGGGGCCTACCTACAATGAGCAGTTCTTC | CASTGGRGPTYNEQFF | medium-sized | TRBJ2-1 | TRBV6-5 | NA
TGTGCCACCAGGTCAGGGAGCGCAGATACGCAGTATTTT | CATRSGSADTQYF | many | TRBJ2-3 | TRBV15 | NA
TGTGCCAGCAGCTTGACTAGCGGGAGATACAATGAGCAGTTCTTC | CASSLTSGRYNEQFF | NA | TRBJ2-1 | TRBV5-4 | TRBD2
TGCAGTGCTAGAGATACCGGGAGGGCCACCGGGGAGCTGTTTTTT | CSARDTGRATGELFF | NA | TRBJ2-2 | TRBV20-1 | TRBD2
TGTGCCAGCAGTTCGGAGCGGTGGAACACTGAAGCTTTCTTT | CASSSERWNTEAFF | many | TRBJ1-1 | TRBV12-3/TRBV12-4 | NA
TGCAGTGCTACGGGACTAGCGGGAGTGGGACCCGGGGAGCTGTTTTTT | CSATGLAGVGPGELFF | NA | TRBJ2-2 | TRBV20-1 | TRBD2
TGTGCCAGCAGTGAAGCGGTCTCCTACGAGCAGTACTTC | CASSEAVSYEQYF | NA | TRBJ2-7 | TRBV6-1 | NA
TGTGCCAGCAGCTTAGGGACAGGCACCGGTGCGCTGTTTTTT | CASSLGTGTGALFF | NA | TRBJ2-2 | TRBV7-3 | TRBD1
TGTGCCAGCAGTACAAGTCCCACTGAAGCTTTCTTT | CASSTSPTEAFF | many | TRBJ1-1 | TRBV27 | NA
TGTGCCAGCAGCTGGGGTCTAGGTAGCGAGACCCAGTACTTC | CASSWGLGSETQYF | few | TRBJ2-5 | TRBV5-5 | NA
TGTGCCAGCAGCTTAGGACTAGCAGGGGAGACCCAGTACTTC | CASSLGLAGETQYF | many | TRBJ2-5 | TRBV7-2 | TRBD2
TGTGCCAGCAGCTTGGCCCAAGGGGCTGGGGCCAACGTCCTGACTTTC | CASSLAQGAGANVLTF | NA | TRBJ2-6 | TRBV9 | NA